The 27 T cell receptor beta chains presented below share a single source sample, sequenced in a study of blood T cell repertoires in COVID-19. Sequencing was performed with immunoSEQ multiplex PCR; in TCRdb, only in-frame clones are kept and a portion is missing. This table has over 300,000 clones, roughly 85% appearing once. The source material was PBMCs or T cells enriched from blood (not recorded which). The receptors were gathered from a young woman who had recovered from COVID-19.

The V gene is TRBV10-3, the J gene TRBJ2-5; the match to TRBD2 covers 10 bases. V shed 5 bases and J 4 bases; nucleotides not matched to a gene: 4. Germline V gives CDR1 ENHRY, CDR2 SYGVKD. The CDR3 consists of 14 residues. CDR3 coding DNA: TGTGCCATCAGTAGAGCGGGGGGGCCAGAGACCCAGTACTTC. It translates to CAISRAGGPETQYF.

The V gene is TRBV6-1, the J gene TRBJ2-7; TRBD1 is a possible D gene (5 bases). Germline values: CDR1 MNHNS, CDR2 SASEGT. This CDR3 comprises 14 residues. Trimming removed 0 bases at V and 3 bases at J, with 9 bases between. The CDR3 DNA reads as TGTGCCAGCAGTGAAGCGCAGACAGTCTACGAGCAGTACTTC. Translated, it gives CASSEAQTVYEQYF.

The chain employs TRBV20-1 and TRBJ1-2; possible D gene TRBD1, 6 bases. V gave up 5 bases and J gave up 8 bases, with 12 bases separating them. This CDR3 comprises 11 residues. Germline V gives CDR1 DFQATT, CDR2 SNEGSKA (reference sequence). CDR3 residues: CSAGGPGGYTF. In DNA, the CDR3 is TGCAGTGCTGGGGGCCCCGGGGGCTACACCTTC.

The chain has TRBV27 and TRBJ2-2; D unresolved. CDR1 is MNHEY and CDR2 is SMNVEV in the germline V gene (reference sequence). This CDR3 has 12 residues. Trimming removed 6 bases from V and 6 bases from J, with 8 bases in between. CDR3 nucleotides: TGTGCCAGCAGCCTTGGGCCCGGGGAGCTGTTTTTT. The encoded protein is CASSLGPGELFF.

The chain uses TRBV30 and TRBJ1-2; D ambiguous. The CDR3 extends over 13 amino acids. CDR1 and CDR2 (germline): GTSNPN, SVGIG (reference sequence). Deletions cut 2 bases from V and 4 bases from J, with 11 bases between. Written as DNA, the CDR3 is TGTGCCTGGAGTTCTAGACCCGGCTATGGCTACACCTTC. Residues: CAWSSRPGYGYTF.

This clone was seen just once. The V and J genes are TRBV19 and TRBJ1-1; 7 bases agree with TRBD1. The V gene end was trimmed by 0 bases and the J gene end by 2 bases; junction bases not matched to a gene: 18. CDR3 size: 20 residues. CDR1 is LNHDA, CDR2 SQIVND, per germline (reference sequence). The CDR3 nucleotides are TGTGCCAGTAGTATAGATTTTTTTGGGGACAGCGACGGGAGCAACACTGAAGCTTTCTTT. Its protein product is CASSIDFFGDSDGSNTEAFF.

V and J are TRBV2 and TRBJ1-5; D gene uncertain. With 7 bases removed from V and 3 bases from J, the gap between germline ends came to 16 bases. CDR3 length: 15 residues. Per germline, CDR1 SNHLY and CDR2 FYNNEI. CDR3 DNA: TGTGCCAGCACCGCCTACCGATCGTTCAATCAGCCCCAGCATTTT. Translated, it gives CASTAYRSFNQPQHF.

J is TRBJ1-1 and V is TRBV5-1, with D unresolved. V was cut by 2 bases and J by 0 bases, with 14 bases left in between. Germline CDR1 is SGHRS and CDR2 is YFSETQ. The CDR3 consists of 16 residues. The CDR3 coding sequence is TGCGCCAGCAGCTTTTTGGGGTCGGGAATGAACACTGAAGCTTTCTTT. As protein: CASSFLGSGMNTEAFF.

This clone was seen just once. The CDR3 DNA is TGTGCCAGCTCACCGGGAGTCCTAGCGGGGAATCTATACAATGAGCAGTTCTTC. This sequence encodes CASSPGVLAGNLYNEQFF. The chain combines TRBV18 with TRBJ2-1; 9 bases line up with TRBD2. Germline V gene sequence: CDR1 KGHSH, CDR2 LQKENI. Trimming at V came to 3 bases and at J to 4 bases, leaving 13 bases not matched to a gene. The CDR3 covers 18 residues.

The chain combines TRBV4-1 with TRBJ2-1; 7 bases match TRBD1. Germline CDR1 is MGHRA and CDR2 is YSYEKL. V trimming: 1 base; J trimming: 3 bases; junction bases outside the gene matches: 3. The CDR3 has 15 amino acids. CDR3 protein: CASSQAPGGYNEQFF. CDR3 nucleotides: TGCGCCAGCAGCCAAGCGCCAGGGGGCTACAATGAGCAGTTCTTC.

The chain combines TRBV3-1 (or the pseudogene TRBV3-2) with TRBJ2-7, with D tentatively TRBD1 (6 bases). Trimming took 0 bases from V and 4 from J, leaving 10 bases between them. Germline CDR1 LGHDT, CDR2 YNNKEL (reference sequence). The CDR3 is made up of 14 amino acids. The CDR3 nucleotides read TGTGCCAGCAGCCAAGACTTGACAGGATACGAGCAGTACTTC. Protein sequence: CASSQDLTGYEQYF.

A single count supports this clone. The V and J genes are TRBV30 and TRBJ1-6; TRBD1 matches at 7 bases. With 4 bases clipped from V and 7 bases from J, the junction kept 4 bases outside the gene matches. Per the germline V gene, CDR1 is GTSNPN and CDR2 is SVGIG (reference sequence). This CDR3 spans 13 amino acids. CDR3: CAWTDRTNSPLHF. The CDR3 DNA is TGTGCCTGGACGGACAGGACCAATTCACCCCTCCACTTT.

The V gene is TRBV2, the J gene TRBJ1-2; D remains unclear. The CDR3 sequence is 14 residues long. V lost 3 bases, J lost 7 bases, and 15 bases lay in between. Germline V gene lookup returns CDR1 SNHLY and CDR2 FYNNEI. The CDR3 sequence is CASSDAGRVSGYTF. The CDR3 nucleotides read TGTGCCAGCAGTGATGCGGGAAGGGTGTCTGGCTACACCTTC. The full variable domain, with the rest looked up from reference TRBV2 and TRBJ1-2, is EPEVTQTPSHQVTQMGQEVILRCVPISNHLYFYWYRQILGQKVEFLVSFYNNEISEKSEIFDDQFSVERPDGSNFTLKIRSTKLEDSAMYFCASSDAGRVSGYTFGSGTRLTVV.

The V gene is TRBV6-5, the J gene TRBJ2-5, with D tentatively TRBD1 (5 bases). The CDR3 sequence is 15 residues long. CDR1 and CDR2 (germline): MNHEY, SVGAGI. The germline V and J ends were trimmed by 4 bases and 1 base, with 13 bases remaining between them. The CDR3 DNA reads as TGTGCCAGCAGTTCCCCGACAGTCGTCCAAGAGACCCAGTACTTC. It encodes CASSSPTVVQETQYF.

This chain joins TRBV29-1 and TRBJ1-2; 10 bases match TRBD1. The junction had 18 bases not matched to a gene; V was cut back by 6 bases and J by 5 bases. Germline values: CDR1 SQVTM, CDR2 ANQGSEA. The length of the CDR3 is 17 residues. CDR3 nucleotides: TGCAGCGTCGACTATGACCCTGGACAGGGGGGCCTGTATGGCTACACCTTC. The encoded protein is CSVDYDPGQGGLYGYTF.

V usage is TRBV30 and J usage is TRBJ2-7; 7 bases agree with TRBD1. This CDR3 has 15 residues. Germline CDR1 and CDR2: GTSNPN and SVGIG (reference sequence). V was pared by 1 base and J by 3 bases, with 9 bases of the junction left unmatched. The CDR3 loop is CAWSGRQGRLYEQYF. In nucleotides, the CDR3 is TGTGCCTGGAGTGGAAGACAGGGACGTCTCTACGAGCAGTACTTC.

V is TRBV6-2 or TRBV6-3 and J is TRBJ2-1; possible D gene TRBD1, 5 bases. Germline V CDR1 and CDR2: MNHEY, SVGEGT. CDR3 length: 16 amino acids. V shed 4 bases and J shed 5 bases, with 18 bases lying between them. Written as DNA, the CDR3 is TGTGCCAGCAGTTTGGGTCCTCACAGGTCCAACAATGAGCAGTTCTTC. It yields the protein CASSLGPHRSNNEQFF.

The rearrangement uses TRBV5-1 and TRBJ1-5; D not resolved. The germline V gene has CDR1 SGHRS and CDR2 YFSETQ. The CDR3 is made up of 15 amino acids. Trimming cost V 3 bases and J 7 bases, with 17 bases left between them. CDR3 amino acids: CASSWTGSAVQPQHF. Here the CDR3 DNA reads TGCGCCAGCAGCTGGACGGGGTCAGCGGTCCAGCCCCAGCATTTT.

In the case of this clone: The same CDR3 can be traced to other DNA sequences in this sample. The V call is TRBV5-1, the J call TRBJ1-1, with 8 positions matching TRBD1. Germline V CDR1 and CDR2: SGHRS, YFSETQ. The CDR3 is 15 residues long. J was trimmed by 2 bases and V by 1 base; bases with no gene match: 4. The CDR3, as DNA: TGCGCCAGCAGCTTGTTAGGACAGGGCAACACTGAAGCTTTCTTT. It is translated as CASSLLGQGNTEAFF.

The CDR3 sequence: CAISELGGANTGELFF. The CDR3 DNA follows: TGTGCCATCAGTGAGCTCGGGGGAGCGAACACCGGGGAGCTGTTTTTT. The gene calls are TRBV10-3 and TRBJ2-2; maybe TRBD2 (6 bases). Germline assignment: CDR1 ENHRY and CDR2 SYGVKD. Trimming removed 2 bases from V and 0 bases from J, with 10 bases in between. The CDR3 covers 16 residues.

The rearrangement joins TRBV7-2 to TRBJ1-5; 7 nucleotides line up with TRBD1. This CDR3 has 14 residues. The germline V gene has CDR1 SGHTA and CDR2 FQGNSA. The V gene end was trimmed by 5 bases and the J gene end by 3 bases; junction bases not matched to a gene: 4. As DNA, the CDR3 is TGTGCCAGCAGCCTGGGACAGACCAATCAGCCCCAGCATTTT. Amino acids: CASSLGQTNQPQHF. Full variable domain (remainder filled in from reference TRBV7-2 and TRBJ1-5): GAGVSQSPSNKVTEKGKDVELRCDPISGHTALYWYRQSLGQGLEFLIYFQGNSAPDKSGLPSDRFSAERTGGSVSTLTIQRTQQEDSAVYLCASSLGQTNQPQHFGDGTRLSIL.

This clone was recorded only once. CDR3 sequence reads: CASSEPPSVAGGTNTGELFF. The CDR3 DNA reads TGTGCCAGCAGTGAACCGCCGTCAGTAGCGGGGGGCACCAACACCGGGGAGCTGTTTTTT. The chain couples TRBV6-1 to TRBJ2-2; TRBD2 matches 10 bases. The CDR3 is 20 amino acids. Germline loops: CDR1 MNHNS, CDR2 SASEGT. V was clipped by 2 bases and J by 2 bases; unmatched bases: 14.

The rearrangement joins TRBV7-8 to TRBJ2-1, with TRBD1 identical over 7 bases. The germline gives CDR1 SGHVS, CDR2 FQNEAQ. The CDR3 has 17 residues. V shed 1 base and J 2 bases; nucleotides not matched to a gene: 8. The CDR3 DNA is TGTGCCAGCAGCTTAGTTTTAGGTACAGGGGCCTACAATGAGCAGTTCTTC. Protein: CASSLVLGTGAYNEQFF.

CDR3 in amino acids: CASRPKTAGGWATEAFF. The CDR3 DNA reads as TGTGCCAGCAGACCTAAGACCGCAGGGGGCTGGGCTACTGAAGCTTTCTTT. The chain combines TRBV27 with TRBJ1-1; 8 positions match TRBD1. The CDR3 contains 17 residues. Germline CDR1 and CDR2: MNHEY and SMNVEV (reference sequence). The V segment lost 6 bases and the J segment 5 bases; nucleotides outside the gene matches: 17.

The rearrangement links TRBV15 to TRBJ1-1, with D uncertain. The CDR3 has 13 residues. Trimming pared 4 bases from V and 7 bases from J, leaving 13 bases between. Germline V gene sequence: CDR1 LNHNV, CDR2 YYDKDF (reference sequence). In DNA form, the CDR3 reads TGTGCCACCAGCACTCCGGGGAAAAATGAAGCTTTCTTT. Protein: CATSTPGKNEAFF.

The V and J genes are TRBV30 and TRBJ1-2; 10 bases align to TRBD1. Trimming removed 5 bases from V and 5 bases from J; junction bases left unmatched: 8. There are 14 residues in the CDR3. Germline CDR1 GTSNPN, CDR2 SVGIG (reference sequence). CDR3 loop: CAWERQGAGYGYTF. The CDR3, as DNA: TGTGCCTGGGAGCGACAGGGGGCTGGGTATGGCTACACCTTC.

This chain joins TRBV4-2 and TRBJ2-1, with D tentatively TRBD2 (7 bases). Germline CDR1 LGHNA, CDR2 YNFKEQ. With 0 bases removed from V and 7 bases from J, the gap between germline ends came to 19 bases. The CDR3 runs 17 residues. CDR3 residues: CASSQDRGGARFNEQFF. DNA for the CDR3: TGTGCCAGCAGCCAAGATAGGGGGGGCGCAAGGTTTAATGAGCAGTTCTTC.